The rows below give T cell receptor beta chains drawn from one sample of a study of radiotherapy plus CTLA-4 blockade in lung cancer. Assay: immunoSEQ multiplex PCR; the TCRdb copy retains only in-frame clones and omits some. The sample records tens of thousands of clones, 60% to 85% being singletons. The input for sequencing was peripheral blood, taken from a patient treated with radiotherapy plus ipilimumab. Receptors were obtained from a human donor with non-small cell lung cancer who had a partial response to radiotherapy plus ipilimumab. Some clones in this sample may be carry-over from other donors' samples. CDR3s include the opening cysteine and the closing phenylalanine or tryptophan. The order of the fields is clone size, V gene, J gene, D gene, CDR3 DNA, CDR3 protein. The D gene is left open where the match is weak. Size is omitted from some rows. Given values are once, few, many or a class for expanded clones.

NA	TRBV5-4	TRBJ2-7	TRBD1	TGTGCCAGCAGCCGGGACAGGGGGTTGGGCGAGCAGTACTTC	CASSRDRGLGEQYF
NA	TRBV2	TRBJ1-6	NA	TGTGCCAGCAGGCTGACAGAGAATAATTCACCCCTCCACTTT	CASRLTENNSPLHF
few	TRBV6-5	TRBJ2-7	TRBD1	TGTGCCAGCAGTCCCCGCGGGACAGGGGTATACGAGCAGTACTTC	CASSPRGTGVYEQYF
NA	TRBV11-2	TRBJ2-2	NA	TGTGCCAGCAGCAAACAGGGATTGGCCGCCGGGGAGCTGTTTTTT	CASSKQGLAAGELFF
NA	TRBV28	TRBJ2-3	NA	TGTGCCAGCAGTTTGCCAGGGAAAAATACGCAGTATTTT	CASSLPGKNTQYF
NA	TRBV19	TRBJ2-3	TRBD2	TGTGCCAGTAGTATCGGAAGGCAGACTAGCGGGAGAGTGAGAGATACGCAGTATTTT	CASSIGRQTSGRVRDTQYF
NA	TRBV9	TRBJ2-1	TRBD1	TGTGCCAGCAGCGTACGGGACAGAAATTACAATGAGCAGTTCTTC	CASSVRDRNYNEQFF
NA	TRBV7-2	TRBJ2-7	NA	TGTGCCAGCAGCTTAGCAGACACCTACGAGCAGTACTTC	CASSLADTYEQYF
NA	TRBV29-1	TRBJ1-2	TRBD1	TGCAGCGTTCGACAGGGGGCTAGCTATGGCTACACCTTC	CSVRQGASYGYTF
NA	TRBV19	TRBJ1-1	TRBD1	TGTGCCAGTAGTATGGACAGGGATACTGAAGCTTTCTTT	CASSMDRDTEAFF
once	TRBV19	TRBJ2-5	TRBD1	TGTGCCAGTAGTCCTCTACCCGGGACAGGGGGGAGAGAGACCCAGTACTTC	CASSPLPGTGGRETQYF
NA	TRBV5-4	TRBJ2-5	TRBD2	TGTGCCGTATCAGTCGGGACTAGCGGGTCCCAAGAGACCCAGTACTTC	CAVSVGTSGSQETQYF
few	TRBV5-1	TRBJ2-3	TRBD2	TGCGCCAGCAGGCCCGCCGGACGGGACTACACAGATACGCAGTATTTT	CASRPAGRDYTDTQYF
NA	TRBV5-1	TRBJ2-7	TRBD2	TGCGCCAGCAGCTTGGTGACTAGCGGATCCTACGAGCAGTACTTC	CASSLVTSGSYEQYF
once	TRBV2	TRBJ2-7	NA	TGTGCCAGCAGTAAGACTAGTTTTAGTAGAAGTATCGAGCAGTACTTC	CASSKTSFSRSIEQYF
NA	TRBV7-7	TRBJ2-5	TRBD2	TGTGCCAGCAGCTTAGGCACTAGCGGGAGGGAGACCCAGTACTTC	CASSLGTSGRETQYF
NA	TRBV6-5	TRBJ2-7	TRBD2	TGTGCCAGCAGAAATCCCCGGGCGGGGGGCTACGAGCAGTACTTC	CASRNPRAGGYEQYF
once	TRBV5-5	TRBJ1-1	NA	TGTGCCAGCAGAACTCGAAGGAACACTGAAGCTTTCTTT	CASRTRRNTEAFF
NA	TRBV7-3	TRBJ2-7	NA	TGTGCCAGCAGCTCCGGGACACCTCCCTACGAGCAGTACTTC	CASSSGTPPYEQYF
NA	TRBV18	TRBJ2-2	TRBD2	TGTGCCAGCTCTCCGAGGATGGCGGGGGGTCTGAACACCGGGGAGCTGTTTTTT	CASSPRMAGGLNTGELFF
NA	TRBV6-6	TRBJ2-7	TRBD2	TGTGCCAGCAGTTATAAAACTAGCGGAACGAGGGAGCAGTGCTTC	CASSYKTSGTREQCF
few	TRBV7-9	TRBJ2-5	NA	TGTGCCAGCAGCACAGGGCGGGAGACCCAGTACTTC	CASSTGRETQYF
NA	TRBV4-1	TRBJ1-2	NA	TGCGCCAGCAGCCCCGGACTCCTCGGGGATCCTAACTATGGCTACACCTTC	CASSPGLLGDPNYGYTF
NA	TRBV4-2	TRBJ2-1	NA	TGTGCCAGCAGCCAGACTAACGTCAATGAGCAGTTCTTC	CASSQTNVNEQFF
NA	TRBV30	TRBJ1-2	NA	TGTGCCTGGAGGGACACTTTGAGCGATGGCTACACCTTC	CAWRDTLSDGYTF
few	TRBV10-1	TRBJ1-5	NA	TGCGCCAGCAGTGAGTTACCACTTTTCAATCAGCCCCAGCATTTT	CASSELPLFNQPQHF
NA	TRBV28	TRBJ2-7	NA	TGTGCCAGCAGTATCCTAAACTACGAGCAGTACTTC	CASSILNYEQYF
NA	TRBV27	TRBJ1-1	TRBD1	TGTGCCAGCAGGCCGGGACAGGAGAACACTGAAGCTTTCTTT	CASRPGQENTEAFF
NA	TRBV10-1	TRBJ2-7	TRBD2	TGCGCCAGCAGTGATAGAGGGGAGGGCGACGAGCAGTACTTC	CASSDRGEGDEQYF
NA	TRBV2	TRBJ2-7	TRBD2	TGTGCCAGCAAGGGGGGCCTAGCGGGAGGGCCGTCGTACGAGCAGTACTTC	CASKGGLAGGPSYEQYF
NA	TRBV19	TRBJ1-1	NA	TGTGCCAGTAGTAGGGGGGGGACAATGATGAACACTGAAGCTTTCTTT	CASSRGGTMMNTEAFF
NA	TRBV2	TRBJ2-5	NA	TGTGCCAGCAGATCGTGGGAGGTGTCGGGTAGGGAGACCCAGTACTTC	CASRSWEVSGRETQYF
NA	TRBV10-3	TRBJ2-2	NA	TGTGCCATCAGTGAGTCGACGGGGGTTACCGGGGAGCTGTTTTTT	CAISESTGVTGELFF
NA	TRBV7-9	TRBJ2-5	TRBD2	TGTGCCAGCAGTCCCGGACTAGCGGGGGAAGAGACCCAGTACTTC	CASSPGLAGEETQYF
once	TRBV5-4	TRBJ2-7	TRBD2	TGTGCCAGCAGCTCGGCGGGACTAGCGGGAGGCTACGAGCAGTACTTC	CASSSAGLAGGYEQYF
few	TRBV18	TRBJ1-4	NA	TGTGCCAGCTCACCGGAAGCGCTTCGGACAGACGGAAAACTGTTTTTT	CASSPEALRTDGKLFF
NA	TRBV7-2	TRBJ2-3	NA	TGTGCCAGCAGTCCGCAGGGTCTCCTCACAGATACGCAGTATTTT	CASSPQGLLTDTQYF
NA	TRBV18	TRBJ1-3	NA	TGTGCCAGCTCACCAATTCCAGGGGCGTTGGGTGGAAACACCATATATTTT	CASSPIPGALGGNTIYF
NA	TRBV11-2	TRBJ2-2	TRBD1	TGTGCCAGCAGCTTGAGGGGGCGGGACACCGGGGAGCTGTTTTTT	CASSLRGRDTGELFF
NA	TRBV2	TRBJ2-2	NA	TGTGCCAGCAGCAGACATCACCCGGACACCGGGGAGCTGTTTTTT	CASSRHHPDTGELFF
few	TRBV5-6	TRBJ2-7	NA	TGTGCCAGCAGCTTAAACAGGGTCTACGAGCAGTACTTC	CASSLNRVYEQYF
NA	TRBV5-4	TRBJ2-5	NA	TGCGCCAGCAGCCAAGATTTGACACAAGAGACCCAGTACTTC	CASSQDLTQETQYF
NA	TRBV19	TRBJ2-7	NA	TGTGCCAGTCATGGGCAGAGCTACGAGCAGTACTTC	CASHGQSYEQYF
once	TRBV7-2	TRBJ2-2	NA	TGTGCCAGCAGCTCCCCCCGACTAGTTATAGCCGGGGAGCTGTTTTTT	CASSSPRLVIAGELFF
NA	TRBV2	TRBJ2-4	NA	TGTGCCAGCCTCCGCAGTCTAGCCAAAAACATTCAGTACTTC	CASLRSLAKNIQYF
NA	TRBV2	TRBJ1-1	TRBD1	TGTGCCAGCAGCGGGACAGGTAGGAGCACTGAAGCTTTCTTT	CASSGTGRSTEAFF
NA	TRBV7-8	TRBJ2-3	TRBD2	TGTGCCAGCGGCTCCCGCATAGCGGGTACGCAGTATTTT	CASGSRIAGTQYF
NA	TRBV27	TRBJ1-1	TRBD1	TGTGCCAGCAGTTTAGAACAGGGACAGTTCAACACTGAAGCTTTCTTT	CASSLEQGQFNTEAFF
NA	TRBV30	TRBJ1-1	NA	TGTGCCTGGAGTGTTACGGGATCGGACACTGAAGCTTTCTTT	CAWSVTGSDTEAFF
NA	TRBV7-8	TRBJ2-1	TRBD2	TGTGCCAGCAGCCAATTAGCGGGAGTCGACAATGAGCAGTTCTTC	CASSQLAGVDNEQFF
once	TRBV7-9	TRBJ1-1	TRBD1	TGTGCCAGCAGCCAACACAGGGGAATGAACACTGAAGCTTTCTTT	CASSQHRGMNTEAFF
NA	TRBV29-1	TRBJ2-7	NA	TGCAGCGTCCTGACTAGATTCGAGCAGTACTTC	CSVLTRFEQYF
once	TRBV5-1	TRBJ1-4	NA	TGCGCCAGCAGTCCCGACAGTACAACTAATGAAAAACTGTTTTTT	CASSPDSTTNEKLFF
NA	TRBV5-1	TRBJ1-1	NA	TGCGCCAGCAGCTTGGCCCCAGGATCGACTGAAGCTTTCTTT	CASSLAPGSTEAFF
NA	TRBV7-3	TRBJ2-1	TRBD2	TGTGCCAGCAGTCCGACCCTCGGGACTAGCGGGAGGAACAATGAGCAGTTCTTC	CASSPTLGTSGRNNEQFF